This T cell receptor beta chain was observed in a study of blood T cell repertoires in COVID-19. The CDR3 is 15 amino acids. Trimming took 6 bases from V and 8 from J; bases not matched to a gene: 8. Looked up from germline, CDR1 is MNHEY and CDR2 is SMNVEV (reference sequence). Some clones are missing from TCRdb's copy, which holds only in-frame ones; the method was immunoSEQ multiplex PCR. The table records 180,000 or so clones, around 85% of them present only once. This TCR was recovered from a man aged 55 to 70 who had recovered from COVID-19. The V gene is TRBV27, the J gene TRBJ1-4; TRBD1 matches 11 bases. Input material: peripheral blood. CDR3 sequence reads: CASSWTGTGGEKLFF. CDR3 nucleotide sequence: TGTGCCAGCAGCTGGACCGGGACAGGGGGAGAAAAACTGTTTTTT.